The clone carrying this T cell receptor beta chain was observed a single time. The source of the sample is a study of blood T cell repertoires in COVID-19. About the study: T cells, B-cell-depleted T cells, or PBMCs supplied cDNA or gDNA.

Only in-frame clones appear in the TCRdb table, and some are missing; sequencing was by immunoSEQ multiplex PCR. The data show 98,000 or so clones, less than 75% seen once. Trimming took off 3 bases at V and 7 bases at J, with 15 bases between the two ends. The CDR3 totals 14 residues. Germline values: CDR1 MNHEY, CDR2 SMNVEV (reference sequence). Sequencing input: peripheral blood. This chain links TRBV27 with TRBJ1-1; no reliable D call. This sequence originates from a woman in her thirties or forties with acute or convalescent COVID-19. The CDR3 reads CASSFLQQHSEAFF. The CDR3 nucleotides read TGTGCCAGCAGTTTTTTACAGCAGCACAGTGAAGCTTTCTTT.